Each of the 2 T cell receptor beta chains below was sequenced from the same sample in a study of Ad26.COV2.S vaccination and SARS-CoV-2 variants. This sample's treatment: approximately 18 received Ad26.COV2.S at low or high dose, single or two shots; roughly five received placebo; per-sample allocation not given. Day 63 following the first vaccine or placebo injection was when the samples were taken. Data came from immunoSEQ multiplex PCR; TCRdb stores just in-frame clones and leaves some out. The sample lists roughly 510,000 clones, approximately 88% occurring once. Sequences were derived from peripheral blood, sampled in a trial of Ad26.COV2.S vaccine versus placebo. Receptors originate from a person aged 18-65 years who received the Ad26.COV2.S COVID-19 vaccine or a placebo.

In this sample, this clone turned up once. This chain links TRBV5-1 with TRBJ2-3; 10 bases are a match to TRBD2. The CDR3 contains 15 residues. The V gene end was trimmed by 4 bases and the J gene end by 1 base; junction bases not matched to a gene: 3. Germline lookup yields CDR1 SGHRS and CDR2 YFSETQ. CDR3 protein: CASSLGTSGTDTQYF. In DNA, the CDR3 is TGCGCCAGCAGCCTTGGGACTAGCGGCACAGATACGCAGTATTTT. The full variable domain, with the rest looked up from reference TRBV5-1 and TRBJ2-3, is KAGVTQTPRYLIKTRGQQVTLSCSPISGHRSVSWYQQTPGQGLQFLFEYFSETQRNKGNFPGRFSGRQFSNSRSEMNVSTLELGDSALYLCASSLGTSGTDTQYFGPGTRLTVL.

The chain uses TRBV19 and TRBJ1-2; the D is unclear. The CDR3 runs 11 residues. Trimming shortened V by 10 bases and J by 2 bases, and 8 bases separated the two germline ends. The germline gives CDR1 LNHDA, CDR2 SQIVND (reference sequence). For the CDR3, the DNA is TGTGCCACTGGTGACAACTATGGCTACACCTTC. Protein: CATGDNYGYTF.